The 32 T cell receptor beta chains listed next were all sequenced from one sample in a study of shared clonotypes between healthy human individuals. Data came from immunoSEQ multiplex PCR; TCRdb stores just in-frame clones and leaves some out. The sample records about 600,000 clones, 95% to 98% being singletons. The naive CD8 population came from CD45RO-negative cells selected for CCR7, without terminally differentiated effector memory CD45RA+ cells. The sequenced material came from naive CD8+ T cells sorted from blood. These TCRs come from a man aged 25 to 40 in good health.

Here the CDR3 reads CASSEHGQSFSGANVLTF. CDR3 DNA sequence: TGTGCCAGCAGTGAACACGGTCAGAGCTTCTCTGGGGCCAACGTCCTGACTTTC. The chain is built from TRBV2 and TRBJ2-6; D remains ambiguous. Germline CDR1 is SNHLY and CDR2 is FYNNEI. This CDR3 is 18 amino acids long. V gave up 2 bases and J gave up 0 bases, with 14 bases separating them.

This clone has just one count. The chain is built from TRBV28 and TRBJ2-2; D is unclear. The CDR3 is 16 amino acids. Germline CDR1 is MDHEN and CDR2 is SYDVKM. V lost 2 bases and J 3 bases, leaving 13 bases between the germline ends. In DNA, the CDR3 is TGTGCCAGCAGTTTACCCAGGATTCCGGACACCGGGGAGCTGTTTTTT. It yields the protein CASSLPRIPDTGELFF.

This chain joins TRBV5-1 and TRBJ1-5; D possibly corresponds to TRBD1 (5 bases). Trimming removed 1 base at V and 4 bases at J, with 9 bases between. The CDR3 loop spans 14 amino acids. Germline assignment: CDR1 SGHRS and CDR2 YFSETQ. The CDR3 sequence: CASSLTGRNQPQHF. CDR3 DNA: TGCGCCAGCAGCTTGACAGGACGAAATCAGCCCCAGCATTTT.

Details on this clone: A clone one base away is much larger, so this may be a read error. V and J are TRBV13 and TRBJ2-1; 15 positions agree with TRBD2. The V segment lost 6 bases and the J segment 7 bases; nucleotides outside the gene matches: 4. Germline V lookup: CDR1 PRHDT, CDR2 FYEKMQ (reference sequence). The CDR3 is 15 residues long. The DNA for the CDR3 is TGTGCCAGCAGTCCCGGGACTAGCGGGAGGAATGAGCAGTTCTTC. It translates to CASSPGTSGRNEQFF.

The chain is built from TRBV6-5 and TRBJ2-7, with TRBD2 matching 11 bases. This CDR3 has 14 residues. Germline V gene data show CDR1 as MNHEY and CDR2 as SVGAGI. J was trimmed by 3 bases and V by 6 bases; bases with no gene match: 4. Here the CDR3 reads CASSPTSGNYEQYF. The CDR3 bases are TGTGCCAGCAGCCCGACTAGCGGGAACTACGAGCAGTACTTC.

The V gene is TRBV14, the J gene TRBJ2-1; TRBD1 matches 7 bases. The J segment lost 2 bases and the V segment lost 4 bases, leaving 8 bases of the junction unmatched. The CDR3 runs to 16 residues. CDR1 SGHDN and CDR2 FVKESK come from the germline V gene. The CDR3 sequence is CASSLGGGQTYNEQFF. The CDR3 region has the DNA TGTGCCAGCAGCCTCGGTGGGGGACAGACCTACAATGAGCAGTTCTTC.

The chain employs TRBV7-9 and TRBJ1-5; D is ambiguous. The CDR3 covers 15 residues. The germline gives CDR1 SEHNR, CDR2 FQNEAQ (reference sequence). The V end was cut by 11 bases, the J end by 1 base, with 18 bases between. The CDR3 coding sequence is TGTGCCTCCAGTGATGGCAGGTTGAGCAATCAGCCCCAGCATTTT. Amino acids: CASSDGRLSNQPQHF.

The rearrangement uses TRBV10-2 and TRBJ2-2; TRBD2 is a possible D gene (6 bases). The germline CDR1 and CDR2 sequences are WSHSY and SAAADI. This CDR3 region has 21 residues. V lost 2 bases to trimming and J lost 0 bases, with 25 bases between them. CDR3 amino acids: CASSEISWTMMEIANTGELFF. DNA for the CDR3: TGCGCCAGCAGTGAGATCTCCTGGACTATGATGGAAATCGCGAACACCGGGGAGCTGTTTTTT.

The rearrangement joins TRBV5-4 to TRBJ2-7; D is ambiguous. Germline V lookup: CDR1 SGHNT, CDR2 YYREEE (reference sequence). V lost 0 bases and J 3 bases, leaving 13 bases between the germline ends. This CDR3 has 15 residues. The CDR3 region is CASSLVENRNYEQYF. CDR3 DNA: TGTGCCAGCAGCTTGGTGGAGAACAGAAACTACGAGCAGTACTTC.

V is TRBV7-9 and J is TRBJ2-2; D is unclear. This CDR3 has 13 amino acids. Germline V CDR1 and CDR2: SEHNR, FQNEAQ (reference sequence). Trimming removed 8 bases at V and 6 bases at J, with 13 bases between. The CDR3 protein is CASHKGNAGELFF. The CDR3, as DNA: TGTGCCAGCCACAAGGGTAATGCCGGGGAGCTGTTTTTT.

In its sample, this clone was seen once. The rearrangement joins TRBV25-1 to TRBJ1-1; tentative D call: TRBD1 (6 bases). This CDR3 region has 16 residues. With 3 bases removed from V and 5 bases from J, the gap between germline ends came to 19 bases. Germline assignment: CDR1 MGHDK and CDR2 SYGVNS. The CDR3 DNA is TGTGCCAGCAGTGACTACAGGGACGGCGGTGGAACTGAAGCTTTCTTT. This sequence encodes CASSDYRDGGGTEAFF.

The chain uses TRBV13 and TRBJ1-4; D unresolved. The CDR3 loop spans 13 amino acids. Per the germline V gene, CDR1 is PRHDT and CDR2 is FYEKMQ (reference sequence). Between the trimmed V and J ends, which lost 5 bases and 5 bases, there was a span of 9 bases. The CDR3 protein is CASSHGENEKLFF. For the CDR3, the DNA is TGTGCCAGCAGCCACGGTGAAAATGAAAAACTGTTTTTT.

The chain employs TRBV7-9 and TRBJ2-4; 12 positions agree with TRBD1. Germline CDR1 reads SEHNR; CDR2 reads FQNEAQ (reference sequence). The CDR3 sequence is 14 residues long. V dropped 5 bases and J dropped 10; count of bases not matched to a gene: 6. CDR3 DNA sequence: TGTGCCAGCAGCCCGGGACAGGGGGCGAATATTCAGTACTTC. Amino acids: CASSPGQGANIQYF.

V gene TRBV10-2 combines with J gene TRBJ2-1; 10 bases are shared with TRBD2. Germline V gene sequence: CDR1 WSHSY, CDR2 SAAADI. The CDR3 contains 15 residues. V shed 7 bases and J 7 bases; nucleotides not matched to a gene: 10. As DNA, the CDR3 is TGCGCCAGCATGCCTAGCGGGAGTCGGGATAATGAGCAGTTCTTC. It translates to CASMPSGSRDNEQFF.

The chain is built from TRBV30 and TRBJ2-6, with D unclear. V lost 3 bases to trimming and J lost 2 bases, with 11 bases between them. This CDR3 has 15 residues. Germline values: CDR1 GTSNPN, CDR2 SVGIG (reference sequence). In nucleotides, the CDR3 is TGTGCCTGGAGCTTGGGTCGAGCTGGGGCCAACGTCCTGACTTTC. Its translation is CAWSLGRAGANVLTF.

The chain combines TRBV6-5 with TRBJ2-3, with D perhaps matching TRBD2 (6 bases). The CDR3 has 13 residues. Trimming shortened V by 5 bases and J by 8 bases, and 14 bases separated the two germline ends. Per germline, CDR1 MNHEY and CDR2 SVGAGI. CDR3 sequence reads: CASSAFEGGTQYF. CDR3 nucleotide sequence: TGTGCCAGCAGTGCCTTCGAGGGAGGTACGCAGTATTTT.

The chain's CDR3 is CASSLREAGTGIWDEQFF. The DNA for the CDR3 is TGTGCCAGCAGCTTAAGGGAAGCCGGGACAGGGATTTGGGATGAGCAGTTCTTC. The chain couples TRBV7-8 to TRBJ2-1, with 9 bases that match TRBD1. The germline V gene encodes CDR1 SGHVS and CDR2 FQNEAQ. V lost 2 bases to trimming and J lost 8 bases; unmatched junction nucleotides: 16. This CDR3 has 18 amino acids.

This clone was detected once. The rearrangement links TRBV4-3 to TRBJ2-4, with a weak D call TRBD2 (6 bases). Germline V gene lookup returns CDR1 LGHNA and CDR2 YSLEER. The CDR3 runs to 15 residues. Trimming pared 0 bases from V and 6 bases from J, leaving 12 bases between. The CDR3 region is CASSQDGGTGNIQYF. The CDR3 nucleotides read TGCGCCAGCAGCCAAGACGGGGGAACGGGAAACATTCAGTACTTC.

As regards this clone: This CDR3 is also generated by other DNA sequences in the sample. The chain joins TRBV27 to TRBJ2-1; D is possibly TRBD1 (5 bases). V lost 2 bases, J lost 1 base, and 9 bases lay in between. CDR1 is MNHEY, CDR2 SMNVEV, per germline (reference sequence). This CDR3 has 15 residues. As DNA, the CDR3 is TGTGCCAGCAGTTTAGTGGGGCCTTCCTACAATGAGCAGTTCTTC. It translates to CASSLVGPSYNEQFF.

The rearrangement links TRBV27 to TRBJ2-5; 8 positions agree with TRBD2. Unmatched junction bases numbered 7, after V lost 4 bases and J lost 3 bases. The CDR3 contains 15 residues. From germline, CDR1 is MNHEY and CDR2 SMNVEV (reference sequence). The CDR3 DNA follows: TGTGCCAGCAGTTCCGACAGGCGGGGGGAAGAGACCCAGTACTTC. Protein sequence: CASSSDRRGEETQYF.

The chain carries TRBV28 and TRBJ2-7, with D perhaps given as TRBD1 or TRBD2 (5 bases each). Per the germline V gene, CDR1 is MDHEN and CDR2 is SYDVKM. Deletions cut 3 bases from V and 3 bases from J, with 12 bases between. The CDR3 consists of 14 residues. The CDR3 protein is CASSFYGTSYEQYF. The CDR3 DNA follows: TGTGCCAGCAGTTTTTACGGGACCAGCTACGAGCAGTACTTC.

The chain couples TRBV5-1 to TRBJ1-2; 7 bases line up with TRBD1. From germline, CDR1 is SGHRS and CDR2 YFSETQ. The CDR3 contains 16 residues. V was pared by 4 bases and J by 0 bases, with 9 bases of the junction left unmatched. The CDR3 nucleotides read TGCGCCAGCAGCCCACCCGACAGGGACGCTAACTATGGCTACACCTTC. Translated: CASSPPDRDANYGYTF.

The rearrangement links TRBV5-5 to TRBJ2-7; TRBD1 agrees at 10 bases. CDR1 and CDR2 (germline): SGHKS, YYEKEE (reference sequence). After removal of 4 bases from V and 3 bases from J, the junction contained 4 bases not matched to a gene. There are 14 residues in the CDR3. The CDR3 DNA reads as TGTGCCAGCAGCCCAAGGACAGGGGGCTACGAGCAGTACTTC. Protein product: CASSPRTGGYEQYF.

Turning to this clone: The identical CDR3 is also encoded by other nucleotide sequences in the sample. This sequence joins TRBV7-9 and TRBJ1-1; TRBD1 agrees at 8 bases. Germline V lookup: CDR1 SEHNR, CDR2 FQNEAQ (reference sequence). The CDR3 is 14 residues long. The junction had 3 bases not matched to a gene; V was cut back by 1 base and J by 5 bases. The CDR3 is CASSLGQGSTEAFF. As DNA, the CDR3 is TGTGCCAGCAGCTTAGGACAGGGGTCGACTGAAGCTTTCTTT.

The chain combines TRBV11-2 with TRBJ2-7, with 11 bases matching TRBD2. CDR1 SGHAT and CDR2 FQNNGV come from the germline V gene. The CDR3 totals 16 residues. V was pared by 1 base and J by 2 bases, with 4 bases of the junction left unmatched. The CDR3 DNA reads TGTGCCAGCAGCTTAGGCCTAGCGGGAGGTCCCTACGAGCAGTACTTC. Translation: CASSLGLAGGPYEQYF.

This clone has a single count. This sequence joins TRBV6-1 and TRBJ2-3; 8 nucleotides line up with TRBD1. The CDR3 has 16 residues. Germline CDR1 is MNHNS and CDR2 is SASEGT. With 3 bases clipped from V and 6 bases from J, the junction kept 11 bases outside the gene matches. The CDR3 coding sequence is TGTGCCAGCAGTGACACACCAGGGGGCCCGAGGGATACGCAGTATTTT. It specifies CASSDTPGGPRDTQYF.

CDR3 sequence: CAWTRVSNHLYTF. In DNA, the CDR3 is TGTGCCTGGACCCGGGTATCCAACCATCTCTACACCTTC. The rearrangement joins TRBV30 to TRBJ1-2, with unresolved D. Deletions cut 4 bases from V and 10 bases from J, with 19 bases between. Germline CDR1 reads GTSNPN; CDR2 reads SVGIG (reference sequence). The CDR3 sequence is 13 residues long. Variable domain in full (rest from reference TRBV30 and TRBJ1-2): SQTIHQWPATLVQPVGSPLSLECTVEGTSNPNLYWYRQAAGRGLQLLFYSVGIGQISSEVPQNLSASRPQDRQFILSSKKLLLSDSGFYLCAWTRVSNHLYTFGSGTRLTVV.

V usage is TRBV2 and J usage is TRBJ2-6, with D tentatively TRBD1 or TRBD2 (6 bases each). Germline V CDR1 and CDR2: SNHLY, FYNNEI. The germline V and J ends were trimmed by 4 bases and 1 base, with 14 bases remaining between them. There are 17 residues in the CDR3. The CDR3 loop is CASSGRDKDSGANVLTF. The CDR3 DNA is TGTGCCAGCAGTGGGAGGGACAAAGATTCTGGGGCCAACGTCCTGACTTTC.

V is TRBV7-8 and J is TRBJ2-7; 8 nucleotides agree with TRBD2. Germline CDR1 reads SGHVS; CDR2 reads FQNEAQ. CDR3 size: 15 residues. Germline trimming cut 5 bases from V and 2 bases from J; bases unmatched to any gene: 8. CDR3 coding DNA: TGTGCCAGCAGCGTCCGGGGGGGTACAACCTACGAGCAGTACTTC. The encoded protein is CASSVRGGTTYEQYF. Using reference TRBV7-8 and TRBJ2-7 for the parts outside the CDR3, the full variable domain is GAGVSQSPRYKVAKRGQDVALRCDPISGHVSLFWYQQALGQGPEFLTYFQNEAQLDKSGLPSDRFFAERPEGSVSTLKIQRTQQEDSAVYLCASSVRGGTTYEQYFGPGTRLTVT.

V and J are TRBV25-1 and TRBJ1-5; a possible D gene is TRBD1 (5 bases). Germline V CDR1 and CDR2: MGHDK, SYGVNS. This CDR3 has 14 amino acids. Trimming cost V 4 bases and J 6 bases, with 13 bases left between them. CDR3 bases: TGTGCCAGCAGTGGTGGCGGGACGCGTCAGCCCCAGCATTTT. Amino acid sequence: CASSGGGTRQPQHF.

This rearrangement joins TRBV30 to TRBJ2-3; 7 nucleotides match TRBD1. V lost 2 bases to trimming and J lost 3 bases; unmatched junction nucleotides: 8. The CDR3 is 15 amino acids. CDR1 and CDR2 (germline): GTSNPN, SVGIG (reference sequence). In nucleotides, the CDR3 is TGTGCCTGGAGTATTACAGGGGCCTTAACAGATACGCAGTATTTT. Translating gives CAWSITGALTDTQYF.

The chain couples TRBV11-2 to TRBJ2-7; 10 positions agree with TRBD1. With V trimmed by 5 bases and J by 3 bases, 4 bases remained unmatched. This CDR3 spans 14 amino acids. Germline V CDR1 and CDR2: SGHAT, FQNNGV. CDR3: CASSLGQGDYEQYF. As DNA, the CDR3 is TGTGCCAGCAGCCTCGGACAGGGGGACTACGAGCAGTACTTC.